This is a list of T cell receptor beta chains from one sample in a study of breast tumors, draining lymph nodes, adjacent tissues. MiXCR was run by TCRdb on the multiplex PCR reads, yielding one entry per CDR3 protein. The data hold about 21,000 distinct CDR3 sequences, with about a third observed a single time. Sequencing was carried out using breast tumor tissue. Receptors originate from a female donor with breast cancer. Some clones in this sample may be carry-over from other donors' samples. The CDR3 runs from the conserved cysteine through the conserved F or W. The D gene is left open where the match is weak. Not all rows give a size; the values are once, few, many and, for expanded clones, a class.

j_gene: TRBJ1-5; d_gene: TRBD1; abundance: many; v_gene: TRBV18; CDR3aa: CASSPGTAINQPQHF; CDR3nt: TGTGCCAGCTCACCCGGGACAGCCATCAATCAGCCCCAGCATTTT
j_gene: TRBJ2-1; d_gene: .; abundance: many; v_gene: TRBV9; CDR3aa: CASSPTPSPGDEQFF; CDR3nt: TGTGCCAGCAGCCCCACCCCCTCCCCGGGCGATGAGCAGTTCTTC
j_gene: TRBJ2-7; d_gene: TRBD1; abundance: many; v_gene: TRBV7-2; CDR3aa: CASSQFRDSYEQYF; CDR3nt: TGTGCCAGCAGCCAATTCCGGGACAGCTACGAGCAGTACTTC
j_gene: TRBJ2-1; d_gene: TRBD2; abundance: many; v_gene: TRBV12-3/TRBV12-4; CDR3aa: CASSSPTRLAASSYNEQFF; CDR3nt: TGTGCCAGCAGTTCACCCACTCGACTAGCGGCAAGCTCCTACAATGAGCAGTTCTTC
j_gene: TRBJ1-3; d_gene: TRBD1; abundance: .; v_gene: TRBV19; CDR3aa: CASRTGVSGNTIYF; CDR3nt: TGTGCCAGTAGGACAGGGGTCTCTGGAAACACCATATATTTT
j_gene: TRBJ2-1; d_gene: .; abundance: many; v_gene: TRBV20-1; CDR3aa: CSAKRTVGYNEQFF; CDR3nt: TGCAGTGCAAAGCGGACGGTAGGCTACAATGAGCAGTTCTTC
j_gene: TRBJ1-2; d_gene: TRBD1; abundance: .; v_gene: TRBV28; CDR3aa: CASSPGQGGPYGYTF; CDR3nt: TGTGCCAGCAGCCCAGGACAGGGGGGTCCTTATGGCTACACCTTC
j_gene: TRBJ2-3; d_gene: .; abundance: .; v_gene: TRBV5-6; CDR3aa: CASSLRQGSDTQYF; CDR3nt: TGTGCCAGCAGCTTGAGGCAGGGGTCAGATACGCAGTATTTT
j_gene: TRBJ1-5; d_gene: TRBD1; abundance: many; v_gene: TRBV7-2; CDR3aa: CASSFTGVGNQPQHF; CDR3nt: TGTGCCAGCAGCTTCACAGGGGTGGGCAATCAGCCCCAGCATTTT
j_gene: TRBJ1-1; d_gene: .; abundance: .; v_gene: TRBV29-1; CDR3aa: CSVIHRDTEAFF; CDR3nt: TGCAGCGTTATACACCGGGACACTGAAGCTTTCTTT
j_gene: TRBJ1-2; d_gene: TRBD1; abundance: many; v_gene: TRBV2; CDR3aa: CASSWDREFGYTF; CDR3nt: TGTGCCAGCAGTTGGGACAGGGAATTTGGCTACACCTTC
j_gene: TRBJ1-3; d_gene: .; abundance: .; v_gene: TRBV3-1; CDR3aa: CACSIRGGNTIYF; CDR3nt: TGTGCCTGCAGCATCAGGGGTGGGAACACCATATATTTT
j_gene: TRBJ2-7; d_gene: .; abundance: .; v_gene: TRBV11-2; CDR3aa: CASRNQGRDEQYF; CDR3nt: TGTGCCAGCAGGAATCAGGGTCGGGACGAGCAGTACTTC
j_gene: TRBJ2-7; d_gene: .; abundance: many; v_gene: TRBV14; CDR3aa: CASSPGPLLKQYF; CDR3nt: TGTGCCAGCAGCCCGGGCCCACTGCTGAAGCAGTACTTC
j_gene: TRBJ2-5; d_gene: TRBD2; abundance: .; v_gene: TRBV10-3; CDR3aa: CAISDPGTSGQETQYF; CDR3nt: TGTGCCATCAGTGACCCCGGGACTAGCGGCCAAGAGACCCAGTACTTC
j_gene: TRBJ2-2; d_gene: .; abundance: medium-sized; v_gene: TRBV11-3; CDR3aa: CASSLFASASTGELFF; CDR3nt: TGTGCCAGCAGCTTATTCGCTAGCGCCAGCACCGGGGAGCTGTTTTTT
j_gene: TRBJ1-2; d_gene: .; abundance: many; v_gene: TRBV30; CDR3aa: CAWSVGPITTF; CDR3nt: TGTGCCTGGAGTGTTGGTCCCATCACAACCTTC
j_gene: TRBJ2-7; d_gene: .; abundance: .; v_gene: TRBV18; CDR3aa: CASSPSAGTGSGYAQYF; CDR3nt: TGTGCCAGCTCACCAAGCGCGGGTACAGGGTCGGGGTACGCGCAGTACTTC
j_gene: TRBJ1-2; d_gene: .; abundance: many; v_gene: TRBV7-9; CDR3aa: CASSSYSGGNYGYTF; CDR3nt: TGTGCCAGCAGCTCCTATTCTGGAGGGAACTATGGCTACACCTTC
j_gene: TRBJ2-7; d_gene: .; abundance: many; v_gene: TRBV6-2/TRBV6-3; CDR3aa: CASSYLGALTLEQYF; CDR3nt: TGTGCCAGCAGTTACCTCGGGGCCCTGACGCTCGAGCAGTACTTC
j_gene: TRBJ2-3; d_gene: .; abundance: many; v_gene: TRBV10-2; CDR3aa: CASSEHGRGTDTQYF; CDR3nt: TGCGCCAGCAGTGAGCATGGTAGGGGGACAGATACGCAGTATTTT
j_gene: TRBJ2-7; d_gene: .; abundance: many; v_gene: TRBV2; CDR3aa: CASRVSYEQYF; CDR3nt: TGTGCCAGCAGGGTGTCCTACGAGCAGTACTTC
j_gene: TRBJ2-7; d_gene: .; abundance: many; v_gene: TRBV2; CDR3aa: CASSNYYEQYF; CDR3nt: TGTGCCAGCAGTAACTATTACGAGCAGTACTTC
j_gene: TRBJ2-1; d_gene: .; abundance: many; v_gene: TRBV6-1; CDR3aa: CASSYSGYNEQFF; CDR3nt: TGTGCCAGCAGTTATTCAGGGTACAATGAGCAGTTCTTC
j_gene: TRBJ2-1; d_gene: TRBD2; abundance: .; v_gene: TRBV10-2; CDR3aa: CAGSRGTSGSFGYNEQFF; CDR3nt: TGCGCCGGCAGTCGAGGGACCAGCGGGAGCTTTGGTTACAATGAGCAGTTCTTC
j_gene: TRBJ2-6; d_gene: TRBD1; abundance: many; v_gene: TRBV27; CDR3aa: CASSFYGTAGANVLTF; CDR3nt: TGTGCCAGCAGTTTCTACGGGACAGCTGGGGCCAACGTCCTGACTTTC
j_gene: TRBJ2-3; d_gene: TRBD2; abundance: many; v_gene: TRBV20-1; CDR3aa: CSALSPSGIGSDTQYF; CDR3nt: TGCAGTGCCCTCTCCCCTAGCGGGATAGGGTCAGATACGCAGTATTTT
j_gene: TRBJ2-3; d_gene: .; abundance: many; v_gene: TRBV5-6; CDR3aa: CASSWTGTSSTDTQYF; CDR3nt: TGTGCCAGCAGCTGGACCGGGACTTCTAGCACAGATACGCAGTATTTT
j_gene: TRBJ1-1; d_gene: .; abundance: once; v_gene: TRBV20-1; CDR3aa: CSARRGNTEAFF; CDR3nt: TGCAGTGCTAGACGGGGAAACACTGAAGCTTTCTTT
j_gene: TRBJ2-7; d_gene: .; abundance: medium-sized; v_gene: TRBV27; CDR3aa: CASSVTGNSYEQYF; CDR3nt: TGTGCCAGCAGTGTTACAGGGAATTCCTACGAGCAGTACTTC
j_gene: TRBJ1-3; d_gene: .; abundance: many; v_gene: TRBV5-8; CDR3aa: CASRSGSGNTIYF; CDR3nt: TGTGCCAGCAGGTCAGGGTCTGGAAACACCATATATTTT
j_gene: TRBJ2-7; d_gene: TRBD1; abundance: many; v_gene: TRBV30; CDR3aa: CAWSRGQGYDEQYF; CDR3nt: TGTGCCTGGAGCCGAGGACAGGGGTATGACGAGCAGTACTTC
j_gene: TRBJ2-7; d_gene: .; abundance: medium-sized; v_gene: TRBV7-6; CDR3aa: CASSSDSDEQYF; CDR3nt: TGTGCCAGCAGCTCGGACAGTGACGAGCAGTACTTC
j_gene: TRBJ1-4; d_gene: TRBD1; abundance: medium-sized; v_gene: TRBV5-1; CDR3aa: CASSLAGGNEKLFF; CDR3nt: TGCGCCAGCAGCTTGGCAGGGGGTAATGAAAAACTGTTTTTT
j_gene: TRBJ2-1; d_gene: TRBD1; abundance: few; v_gene: TRBV27; CDR3aa: CASRTSQGWNEQFF; CDR3nt: TGTGCCAGCAGAACATCACAGGGGTGGAATGAGCAGTTCTTC
j_gene: TRBJ2-3; d_gene: .; abundance: many; v_gene: TRBV24-1; CDR3aa: CATRGLTDTQYF; CDR3nt: TGTGCCACCAGGGGGCTCACAGATACGCAGTATTTT
j_gene: TRBJ2-1; d_gene: TRBD2; abundance: medium-sized; v_gene: TRBV12-3/TRBV12-4; CDR3aa: CASSLRTSGRWDNEQFF; CDR3nt: TGTGCCAGCAGTTTAAGGACTAGCGGGAGGTGGGACAATGAGCAGTTCTTC
j_gene: TRBJ1-4; d_gene: TRBD1; abundance: large; v_gene: TRBV10-3; CDR3aa: CAISETGAKLEKLFF; CDR3nt: TGTGCCATCAGTGAGACAGGGGCCAAACTCGAAAAACTGTTTTTT
j_gene: TRBJ2-3; d_gene: .; abundance: many; v_gene: TRBV24-1; CDR3aa: CATSDHRTSTDTQYF; CDR3nt: TGTGCCACCAGTGACCATAGGACTAGCACAGATACGCAGTATTTT
j_gene: TRBJ2-1; d_gene: .; abundance: .; v_gene: TRBV12-3/TRBV12-4; CDR3aa: CAGSPLGPEQFF; CDR3nt: TGTGCCGGCAGCCCCTTGGGTCCTGAGCAGTTCTTC
j_gene: TRBJ2-1; d_gene: TRBD2; abundance: .; v_gene: TRBV10-1; CDR3aa: CASSGTSGSDEQFF; CDR3nt: TGCGCCAGCAGTGGGACTAGCGGGAGCGATGAGCAGTTCTTC
j_gene: TRBJ1-5; d_gene: .; abundance: many; v_gene: TRBV5-1; CDR3aa: CASSAGTPNQPQHF; CDR3nt: TGCGCCAGCAGCGCCGGGACACCAAATCAGCCCCAGCATTTT
j_gene: TRBJ2-1; d_gene: TRBD2; abundance: many; v_gene: TRBV9; CDR3aa: CASSGRASPNEQFF; CDR3nt: TGTGCCAGTAGCGGGAGGGCTTCCCCTAATGAGCAGTTCTTC
j_gene: TRBJ1-2; d_gene: .; abundance: medium-sized; v_gene: TRBV19; CDR3aa: CASSIDGGRNHYTF; CDR3nt: TGTGCCAGTAGTATAGATGGAGGACGTAATCACTACACCTTC
j_gene: TRBJ2-3; d_gene: TRBD2; abundance: .; v_gene: TRBV4-3; CDR3aa: CAGSQDPAGGKDTQYF; CDR3nt: TGCGCCGGCAGCCAAGACCCGGCGGGAGGGAAAGATACGCAGTATTTT
j_gene: TRBJ2-5; d_gene: .; abundance: many; v_gene: TRBV27; CDR3aa: CASRRTGYETQYF; CDR3nt: TGTGCCAGCAGGCGTACAGGGTACGAGACCCAGTACTTC
j_gene: TRBJ2-2; d_gene: .; abundance: many; v_gene: TRBV7-8; CDR3aa: CASSLASGGKALGYGELFF; CDR3nt: TGTGCCAGCAGCTTAGCATCCGGCGGGAAGGCCCTAGGTTACGGGGAGCTGTTTTTT
j_gene: TRBJ2-1; d_gene: .; abundance: .; v_gene: TRBV4-3; CDR3aa: CASSQDQGTSRTSGQFF; CDR3nt: TGCGCCAGCAGCCAAGATCAGGGAACTAGCAGGACCAGTGGGCAGTTCTTC
j_gene: TRBJ2-2; d_gene: TRBD2; abundance: many; v_gene: TRBV6-6; CDR3aa: CASSYGGTRINTGELFF; CDR3nt: TGTGCCAGCAGTTACGGTGGGACTAGAATCAACACCGGGGAGCTGTTTTTT
j_gene: TRBJ2-1; d_gene: .; abundance: many; v_gene: TRBV20-1; CDR3aa: CSALAEGGYEQFF; CDR3nt: TGCAGTGCGCTAGCGGAGGGGGGGTATGAGCAGTTCTTC
j_gene: TRBJ2-7; d_gene: TRBD2; abundance: many; v_gene: TRBV11-2; CDR3aa: CASSITSGSFSYEQYF; CDR3nt: TGTGCCAGCAGCATAACTAGCGGGAGCTTCTCCTACGAGCAGTACTTC
j_gene: TRBJ1-2; d_gene: .; abundance: many; v_gene: TRBV4-1; CDR3aa: CASSQDPEFNYGYTF; CDR3nt: TGCGCCAGCAGCCAAGATCCGGAGTTTAACTATGGCTACACCTTC
j_gene: TRBJ2-1; d_gene: TRBD2; abundance: many; v_gene: TRBV20-1; CDR3aa: CSASPGLVYNEQFF; CDR3nt: TGCAGTGCTTCCCCGGGACTAGTCTACAATGAGCAGTTCTTC
j_gene: TRBJ2-7; d_gene: TRBD2; abundance: once; v_gene: TRBV20-1; CDR3aa: CSASYATGTSGGGRAQYEQYF; CDR3nt: TGCAGTGCTTCCTACGCGACCGGGACTAGCGGGGGCGGGAGGGCCCAATACGAGCAGTACTTC
j_gene: TRBJ1-1; d_gene: .; abundance: .; v_gene: TRBV11-3; CDR3aa: CASSPWTVNTEAFF; CDR3nt: TGTGCCAGCAGCCCCTGGACAGTGAACACTGAAGCTTTCTTT
j_gene: TRBJ2-3; d_gene: TRBD1; abundance: many; v_gene: TRBV28; CDR3aa: CASSPGQVTDTQYF; CDR3nt: TGTGCCAGCAGTCCGGGACAGGTAACAGATACGCAGTATTTT
j_gene: TRBJ1-6; d_gene: .; abundance: many; v_gene: TRBV28; CDR3aa: CASSSRGGTNSPLHF; CDR3nt: TGTGCCAGCAGCTCTAGGGGGGGGACCAATTCACCCCTCCACTTT
j_gene: TRBJ2-5; d_gene: .; abundance: many; v_gene: TRBV19; CDR3aa: CASSISGVGQETQYF; CDR3nt: TGTGCCAGTAGTATTTCCGGGGTAGGGCAAGAGACCCAGTACTTC
j_gene: TRBJ1-1; d_gene: .; abundance: .; v_gene: TRBV3-1; CDR3aa: CASTGNTEAFF; CDR3nt: TGTGCCAGCACAGGGAACACTGAAGCTTTCTTT